This passage covers 2 T cell receptor beta chains from one sample sequenced in a study of identical twins. TCRdb re-called the 5' RACE reads with MiXCR, one entry per CDR3 protein. The data hold 690,000 or so distinct CDR3 sequences, with under 9% observed a single time. The same data also contributed to another study, on yellow fever vaccine responses in identical twins.

The material sequenced was PBMCs. The receptors here all came from a woman aged 18-29 years in good health.

The sample holds many counts of this clonotype. The J gene is TRBJ2-1, the V gene TRBV4-3, with D possibly matching TRBD2 (6 bases). Deletions cut 1 base from V and 5 bases from J, with 6 bases between. The V gene's germline CDR1 is LGHNA and CDR2 YSLEER. The CDR3 has 13 residues. The CDR3 nucleotides read TGCGCCAGCAGCCAAGGACTAGACAATGAGCAGTTCTTC. This sequence encodes CASSQGLDNEQFF.

The J gene is TRBJ2-1, the V gene TRBV7-9, with 7 bases fitting TRBD1. Per germline, CDR1 SEHNR and CDR2 FQNEAQ (reference sequence). Trimming at V came to 5 bases and at J to 1 base, leaving 8 bases not matched to a gene. There are 16 residues in the CDR3. The CDR3 coding sequence is TGTGCCAGCAGCCCGTGGACAGGCCCATCCTACAATGAGCAGTTCTTC. Translated: CASSPWTGPSYNEQFF.